A single sample is the source of the 22 T cell receptor beta chains below, sequenced in a study of T cell responses to AZD1222 COVID-19 vaccine. The method was immunoSEQ multiplex PCR; TCRdb's version includes in-frame clones alone and lacks a portion of them. In the table there are some 130,000 clones, roughly 90% of which are singletons. The input for sequencing was peripheral blood, taken on day 0 of AZD1222 vaccination. The source is an adult in good health.

V usage is TRBV2 and J usage is TRBJ1-5; TRBD1 aligns across 7 bases. The CDR3 runs to 14 residues. Per the germline V gene, CDR1 is SNHLY and CDR2 is FYNNEI. V shed 6 bases, J shed 4 bases, and the junction held 6 bases outside the gene matches. CDR3 nucleotide sequence: TGTGCCAGCAGCCGACAGGGTGGTAATCAGCCCCAGCATTTT. It codes for CASSRQGGNQPQHF. The entire variable domain, with the rest obtained from reference TRBV2 and TRBJ1-5, is as follows: EPEVTQTPSHQVTQMGQEVILRCVPISNHLYFYWYRQILGQKVEFLVSFYNNEISEKSEIFDDQFSVERPDGSNFTLKIRSTKLEDSAMYFCASSRQGGNQPQHFGDGTRLSIL.

The rearrangement links TRBV7-2 to TRBJ1-5, with D unclear. Germline V gives CDR1 SGHTA, CDR2 FQGNSA. The ends were cut back, 1 base at V and 1 base at J, with 2 bases in the middle. This CDR3 has 13 amino acids. The CDR3 nucleotides read TGTGCCAGCAGCTTAGAAAGCAATCAGCCCCAGCATTTT. Its protein is CASSLESNQPQHF. Drawing the rest from reference TRBV7-2 and TRBJ1-5, the complete variable domain is GAGVSQSPSNKVTEKGKDVELRCDPISGHTALYWYRQSLGQGLEFLIYFQGNSAPDKSGLPSDRFSAERTGGSVSTLTIQRTQQEDSAVYLCASSLESNQPQHFGDGTRLSIL.

The chain couples TRBV5-4 to TRBJ1-1, with D uncertain. Between the trimmed V and J ends, which lost 3 bases and 1 base, there was a span of 7 bases. This CDR3 is 13 amino acids long. Germline CDR1 and CDR2: SGHNT and YYREEE (reference sequence). CDR3 residues: CASSWRGNTEAFF. The CDR3 DNA is TGTGCCAGCAGCTGGCGGGGGAACACTGAAGCTTTCTTT.

The V and J genes are TRBV6-1 and TRBJ2-7; D is unclear. The CDR3 consists of 14 residues. CDR1 and CDR2 (germline): MNHNS, SASEGT. V was pared by 3 bases and J by 0 bases, with 9 bases between. The CDR3 region is CASSEARSSYEQYF. The CDR3, as DNA: TGTGCCAGCAGTGAGGCCAGGAGCTCCTACGAGCAGTACTTC.

This clone was counted a single time. At one boundary the junction diverges from the germline segment, which might be a read error. The chain uses TRBV6-1 and TRBJ2-3; D is perhaps TRBD2 (7 bases). The germline gives CDR1 MNHNS, CDR2 SASEGT. The CDR3 consists of 16 residues. This CDR3 reads CASSELGGGLTNTQYF. For the CDR3, the DNA is TGTGCCAGCAGTGAACTGGGAGGGGGACTCACAAATACGCAGTATTTT.

The chain links TRBV5-1 to TRBJ2-1, with 11 bases fitting TRBD2. Germline V CDR1 and CDR2: SGHRS, YFSETQ. Trimming cost V 4 bases and J 7 bases; bases outside gene matches: 7. This CDR3 has 15 residues. CDR3 protein: CASSPTSGAENEQFF. The CDR3 DNA reads as TGCGCCAGCAGCCCGACTAGCGGGGCGGAGAATGAGCAGTTCTTC.

The V call is TRBV6-5, the J call TRBJ2-5; TRBD2 is a possible D gene (6 bases). V lost 6 bases and J 3 bases, leaving 17 bases between the germline ends. This CDR3 comprises 15 residues. From germline, CDR1 is MNHEY and CDR2 SVGAGI. CDR3 amino acids: CASRITLAQEETQYF. The CDR3 DNA reads TGTGCCAGCAGGATCACCCTAGCGCAGGAAGAGACCCAGTACTTC.

This clone has only a few counts. The V and J genes are TRBV18 and TRBJ2-1, with TRBD2 matching over 8 bases. Germline V gene sequence: CDR1 KGHSH, CDR2 LQKENI. After removal of 3 bases from V and 6 bases from J, the junction contained 7 bases not matched to a gene. The CDR3 runs to 15 residues. CDR3 sequence: CASSPPSGSLNEQFF. The DNA of the CDR3 is TGTGCCAGCTCACCCCCCAGCGGGAGTCTCAATGAGCAGTTCTTC.

The genes are TRBV5-8 and TRBJ1-3; perhaps TRBD1 as D (5 bases). In germline, CDR1 is SGHTS, CDR2 YDEGEE. V shed 1 base and J shed 3 bases, with 5 bases lying between them. This CDR3 contains 13 residues. CDR3 region: CASSLQGGNTIYF. DNA of the CDR3: TGTGCCAGCAGCTTGCAGGGTGGAAACACCATATATTTT.

The V call is TRBV5-1, the J call TRBJ1-1; no firm D call. Germline lookup yields CDR1 SGHRS and CDR2 YFSETQ. Trimming cost V 0 bases and J 7 bases, with 7 bases left between them. The CDR3 is 12 amino acids. The CDR3, as DNA: TGCGCCAGCAGCTTGGTAGAGAATGAAGCTTTCTTT. Translated: CASSLVENEAFF.

V usage is TRBV10-3 and J usage is TRBJ2-1, with 10 bases fitting TRBD2. The length of the CDR3 is 16 residues. The trim removed 3 bases at V and 4 bases at J, leaving 6 bases unmatched. Germline V CDR1 and CDR2: ENHRY, SYGVKD. CDR3 DNA: TGTGCCATCAGTGACGGGGGTAGCGGGGGGTACAATGAGCAGTTCTTC. It is translated as CAISDGGSGGYNEQFF.

The gene calls are TRBV3-1 (or the pseudogene TRBV3-2) and TRBJ1-1; no clear D. Trimming shortened V by 4 bases and J by 5 bases, and 8 bases separated the two germline ends. This CDR3 comprises 12 residues. Germline CDR1 reads LGHDT; CDR2 reads YNNKEL (reference sequence). The CDR3 nucleotides read TGTGCCAGCAGCCGGGCCCAGACTGAAGCTTTCTTT. Its protein product is CASSRAQTEAFF.

V is TRBV27 and J is TRBJ1-6; D not certain. The V and J ends lost 0 bases and 9 bases respectively, with 12 bases between them. The CDR3 extends over 15 amino acids. Germline V gene data show CDR1 as MNHEY and CDR2 as SMNVEV (reference sequence). The CDR3 bases are TGTGCCAGCAGTTTATCTTTTCTCTCGGGTTCACCCCTCCACTTT. Its protein product is CASSLSFLSGSPLHF.

CDR3 region: CASSPAGTSGNTIYF. The CDR3 DNA follows: TGTGCCAGCTCACCGGCAGGGACGTCTGGAAACACCATATATTTT. The V gene is TRBV6-5, the J gene TRBJ1-3, with TRBD1 as a possible D gene (5 bases). There are 15 residues in the CDR3. Germline V gives CDR1 MNHEY, CDR2 SVGAGI. V was trimmed by 8 bases and J by 1 base, leaving 15 bases between them.

CDR3 residues: CASSKQAPSPTFTYNEQFF. CDR3 in DNA: TGTGCCAGCAGTAAACAGGCCCCCTCTCCCACCTTTACCTACAATGAGCAGTTCTTC. This chain joins TRBV6-2 or TRBV6-3 and TRBJ2-1; a weak D match, TRBD1 (5 bases). The germline V gene has CDR1 MNHEY and CDR2 SVGEGT. This CDR3 is built from 19 residues. Trimming stripped 5 bases from V and 2 bases from J, with 25 bases between.

The chain has TRBV9 and TRBJ2-7; 8 bases fit TRBD1. The CDR3 is made up of 16 amino acids. The germline V gene encodes CDR1 SGDLS and CDR2 YYNGEE. Trimming at V came to 3 bases and at J to 2 bases, leaving 10 bases not matched to a gene. The CDR3 region is CASSGGWGTGAYEQYF. The CDR3 nucleotides read TGTGCCAGCAGCGGAGGTTGGGGGACAGGCGCCTACGAGCAGTACTTC.

The V gene is TRBV4-3, the J gene TRBJ1-2; 12 nucleotides agree with TRBD1. Trimming at V came to 5 bases and at J to 5 bases, leaving 3 bases not matched to a gene. Germline-derived CDR1 and CDR2 are LGHNA and YSLEER. The CDR3 contains 14 residues. The CDR3 nucleotides read TGCGCCAGCAGCGCGGGACAGGGGGCGTATGGCTACACCTTC. This codes for CASSAGQGAYGYTF.

The J gene is TRBJ1-3, the V gene TRBV7-3; 9 nucleotides align to TRBD1. Trimming removed 3 bases from V and 2 bases from J; junction bases left unmatched: 5. Germline CDR1 SGHTA, CDR2 FQGTGA. This CDR3 spans 16 amino acids. DNA of the CDR3: TGTGCCAGCAGCTTGATGGGACAGGGTGCTGGAAACACCATATATTTT. It encodes CASSLMGQGAGNTIYF.

This sequence joins TRBV7-9 and TRBJ2-2, with D perhaps given as TRBD1 or TRBD2 (5 bases each). Germline CDR1 and CDR2: SEHNR and FQNEAQ (reference sequence). The CDR3 extends over 16 amino acids. V was clipped by 3 bases and J by 5 bases, with 16 bases between them. CDR3 in DNA: TGTGCCAGCAGCTTCGCAGGGACGAAGGGAACCGGGGAGCTGTTTTTT. Translating gives CASSFAGTKGTGELFF.

The rearrangement links TRBV28 to TRBJ2-7; 9 bases match TRBD1. V was clipped by 7 bases and J by 2 bases; unmatched bases: 9. The CDR3 has 15 residues. CDR1 and CDR2 (germline): MDHEN, SYDVKM. CDR3: CASTLFGTGPYEQYF. The CDR3 DNA follows: TGTGCCAGCACCCTTTTCGGGACAGGGCCCTACGAGCAGTACTTC.

Worth noting for this clone: One junction end disagrees with the germline gene, perhaps due to a read error. This chain connects TRBV3-1 (or the pseudogene TRBV3-2) to TRBJ2-2; tentative D call: TRBD2 (6 bases). CDR1 is LGHDT and CDR2 is YNNKEL in the germline V gene (reference sequence). The CDR3 sequence is 14 residues long. CDR3 in amino acids: CASSQATNTGGLFF. In DNA, the CDR3 is TGTGCCAGCAGCCAAGCCACGAACACCGGGGGGCTGTTTTTT.

V gene TRBV6-7 combines with J gene TRBJ1-2; TRBD1 matches 8 bases. TRBV6-7 is an open reading frame, and its role is uncertain. After removal of 7 bases from V and 8 bases from J, the junction contained 15 bases not matched to a gene. The CDR3 spans 15 residues. CDR3 region: CASNYRTGLTEGYTF. The CDR3 DNA reads TGTGCCAGCAACTACCGGACAGGGTTGACGGAGGGCTACACCTTC.